The 14 T cell receptor beta chains reported below all come from one sample, sequenced in a study of PD-1 blockade in classical Hodgkin lymphoma (dated by TCRdb to 2018 to 2021). The protocol used for the library was the immunoSEQ multiplex PCR assay. TCRdb carries this immuneACCESS record with in-frame sequences only. Its versions omit some clonotypes, under half of them owing to an unresolved V gene in the studies checked, with the rest unexplained. The sample table lists around 100,000 clones, around nine tenths of them with a count of one. The ten largest clones capture approximately 3% of the sample. Per the publication, the time point label means: cycle 4 day 1 (C4D1), after less than seven weeks of nivolumab. Relapse after autologous stem cell transplantation had occurred in all trial patients, and cohorts A, B and C were distinguished by prior brentuximab vedotin exposure. Sample: peripheral blood mononuclear cells (PBMCs), taken before the fourth cycle of nivolumab. Receptors originate from a human donor with classical Hodgkin lymphoma.

V is TRBV6-4 and J is TRBJ2-7; TRBD1 or TRBD2 may be the D gene (5 bases each). Germline-derived CDR1 and CDR2 are MRHNA and SNTAGT. V was clipped by 6 bases and J by 2 bases, with 14 bases between them. This CDR3 contains 14 residues. The CDR3 DNA reads TGTGCCAGCAGCCACGGGACGGGCACCTACGAGCAGTACTTC. Translating gives CASSHGTGTYEQYF.

CDR3 sequence: CAWSVLGQLGSYEQYF. The CDR3 coding sequence is TGTGCCTGGAGTGTCCTCGGACAGCTAGGATCCTACGAGCAGTACTTC. The V call is TRBV30, the J call TRBJ2-7, with D tentatively TRBD1 (6 bases). The germline CDR1 and CDR2 sequences are GTSNPN and SVGIG (reference sequence). The CDR3 consists of 16 residues. The V gene lost 0 bases and the J gene lost 1 base, with 16 bases spanning the gap.

The sample holds one count of this clone. The chain recombines TRBV4-1 with TRBJ2-7, with TRBD1 matching over 7 bases. The J segment lost 2 bases and the V segment lost 0 bases, leaving 19 bases of the junction unmatched. The CDR3 sequence is 20 residues long. The V gene's germline CDR1 is MGHRA and CDR2 YSYEKL. The chain's CDR3 is CASSQDTLTGTLLSPYEQYF. CDR3 sequence (DNA): TGCGCCAGCAGCCAAGATACGTTGACAGGGACCCTCCTATCCCCCTACGAGCAGTACTTC.

The genes are TRBV29-1 and TRBJ2-1; D gene unclear. V shed 4 bases and J shed 7 bases, with 11 bases lying between them. The CDR3 extends over 12 amino acids. The V gene's germline CDR1 is SQVTM and CDR2 ANQGSEA. Here the CDR3 reads CSVGSLGNEQFF. Here the CDR3 DNA reads TGCAGCGTTGGAAGCCTCGGGAATGAGCAGTTCTTC.

This clone was seen a single time. The J gene is TRBJ2-2, the V gene TRBV7-5; the DNA was not compared with TRBD2, the D call given in the table. TRBV7-5 is deemed a pseudogene. This CDR3 region has 14 residues. The DNA of the CDR3 is TGTGCCACGTTCGGAGGGGGGGACACCGGGGAGCTGTTTTTT. Its protein product is CATFGGGDTGELFF.

This chain joins TRBV7-9 and TRBJ1-2; D is unresolved. V dropped 5 bases and J dropped 7 bases, with 11 bases sitting between them. CDR1 and CDR2 from the germline V gene are SEHNR and FQNEAQ (reference sequence). CDR3 length equals 12 residues. The CDR3 region is CASSTGSGGYTF. Here the CDR3 DNA reads TGTGCCAGCAGCACCGGGTCGGGTGGCTACACCTTC.

The chain carries TRBV10-2 and TRBJ2-1, with D unclear. Trimming removed 1 base from V and 9 bases from J, with 7 bases in between. This CDR3 contains 12 residues. CDR1 WSHSY and CDR2 SAAADI come from the germline V gene. The CDR3 region is CASSEFGLEQFF. CDR3 DNA: TGCGCCAGCAGTGAGTTCGGCCTTGAGCAGTTCTTC.

V and J are TRBV30 and TRBJ2-1; no firm D call. Trimming removed 3 bases at V and 7 bases at J, with 4 bases between. CDR3 length: 10 residues. Germline V gene data show CDR1 as GTSNPN and CDR2 as SVGIG (reference sequence). The CDR3 sequence: CAWRTNEQFF. As DNA, the CDR3 is TGTGCCTGGAGAACGAATGAGCAGTTCTTC.

DNA of the CDR3: TGTGCCAGCTCACCACGAGGGACAGGGTACACCGGGGAGCTGTTTTTT. Residues: CASSPRGTGYTGELFF. This chain links TRBV18 with TRBJ2-2, with 9 bases lining up with TRBD1. V shed 1 base and J 3 bases; nucleotides not matched to a gene: 3. Germline lookup yields CDR1 KGHSH and CDR2 LQKENI. The CDR3 length is 16 residues.

V is TRBV6-5 and J is TRBJ1-2; D is ambiguous. CDR1 and CDR2 (germline): MNHEY, SVGAGI. Trimming pared 5 bases from V and 4 bases from J, leaving 14 bases between. This CDR3 spans 14 amino acids. The CDR3 protein is CASSDRTASYGYTF. The CDR3 DNA sequence: TGTGCCAGCAGTGATCGAACAGCGAGCTATGGCTACACCTTC.

This clone has a single count. V usage is TRBV14 and J usage is TRBJ2-1; D is unclear. CDR1 SGHDN and CDR2 FVKESK come from the germline V gene. V lost 2 bases to trimming and J lost 0 bases, with 8 bases between them. This CDR3 spans 15 amino acids. CDR3 loop: CASSQQRPSYNEQFF. CDR3 DNA: TGTGCCAGCAGCCAACAGCGTCCCTCCTACAATGAGCAGTTCTTC.

The rearrangement joins TRBV27 to TRBJ1-3, with no clear D. This CDR3 is built from 17 residues. Deletions cut 4 bases from V and 1 base from J, with 17 bases between. Germline assignment: CDR1 MNHEY and CDR2 SMNVEV (reference sequence). CDR3 nucleotides: TGTGCCAGCAGTTCATTGGATTATGCGGTTTCTGGAAACACCATATATTTT. Protein: CASSSLDYAVSGNTIYF.

The chain carries TRBV19 and TRBJ2-7; 9 bases agree with TRBD1. CDR1 and CDR2 (germline): LNHDA, SQIVND (reference sequence). The CDR3 is 15 amino acids. V shed 2 bases and J 3 bases; nucleotides not matched to a gene: 5. In nucleotides, the CDR3 is TGTGCCAGTAGTATACTGGGACAGGGAGGCTACGAGCAGTACTTC. It encodes CASSILGQGGYEQYF.

The rearrangement uses TRBV15 and TRBJ2-3, with D perhaps being TRBD1 or TRBD2 (5 bases each). Trimming removed 1 base from V and 0 bases from J, with 11 bases in between. Germline CDR1 and CDR2: LNHNV and YYDKDF (reference sequence). This CDR3 spans 16 amino acids. This CDR3 is CATSRGGPTSTDTQYF. The CDR3 bases are TGTGCCACCAGCAGAGGGGGACCAACTAGCACAGATACGCAGTATTTT.